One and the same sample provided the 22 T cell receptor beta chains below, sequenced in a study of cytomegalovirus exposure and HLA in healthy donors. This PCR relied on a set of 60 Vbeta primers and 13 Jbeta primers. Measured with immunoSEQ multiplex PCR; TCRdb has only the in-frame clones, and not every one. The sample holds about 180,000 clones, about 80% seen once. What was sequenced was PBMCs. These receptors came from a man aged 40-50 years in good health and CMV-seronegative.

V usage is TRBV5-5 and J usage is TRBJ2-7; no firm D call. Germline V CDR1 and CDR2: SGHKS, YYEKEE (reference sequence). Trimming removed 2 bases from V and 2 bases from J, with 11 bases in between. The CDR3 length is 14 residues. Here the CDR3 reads CASSLRTEPYEQYF. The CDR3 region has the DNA TGTGCCAGCAGCTTACGTACAGAGCCCTACGAGCAGTACTTC.

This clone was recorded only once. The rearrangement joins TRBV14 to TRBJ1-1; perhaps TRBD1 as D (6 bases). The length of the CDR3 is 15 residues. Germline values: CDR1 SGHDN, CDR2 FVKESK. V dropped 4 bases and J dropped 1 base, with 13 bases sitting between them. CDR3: CASSRQVIRNTEAFF. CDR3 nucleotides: TGTGCCAGCAGCCGACAGGTTATCAGGAACACTGAAGCTTTCTTT.

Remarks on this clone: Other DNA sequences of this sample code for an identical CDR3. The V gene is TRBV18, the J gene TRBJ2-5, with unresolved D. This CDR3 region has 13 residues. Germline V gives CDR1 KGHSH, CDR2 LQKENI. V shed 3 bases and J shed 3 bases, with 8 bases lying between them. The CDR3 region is CASSPGQKETQYF. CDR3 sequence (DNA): TGTGCCAGCTCACCGGGCCAGAAAGAGACCCAGTACTTC.

The CDR3 DNA is TGTGCCAGCAGTAAGGAGGGCATGAACACTGAAGCTTTCTTT. Residues: CASSKEGMNTEAFF. The gene calls are TRBV5-8 and TRBJ1-1, with unresolved D. V dropped 5 bases and J dropped 0 bases, with 11 bases sitting between them. Germline loops: CDR1 SGHTS, CDR2 YDEGEE. The CDR3 sequence is 14 residues long.

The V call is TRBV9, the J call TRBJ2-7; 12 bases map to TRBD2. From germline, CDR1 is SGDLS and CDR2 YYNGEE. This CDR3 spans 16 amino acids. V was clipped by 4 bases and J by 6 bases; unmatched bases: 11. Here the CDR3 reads CASSPGLAGEGLEQYF. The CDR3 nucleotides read TGTGCCAGCAGCCCGGGACTAGCGGGTGAGGGACTCGAGCAGTACTTC.

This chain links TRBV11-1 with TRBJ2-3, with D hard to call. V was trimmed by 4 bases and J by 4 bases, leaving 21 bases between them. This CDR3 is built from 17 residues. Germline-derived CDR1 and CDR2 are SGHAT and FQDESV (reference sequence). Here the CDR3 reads CASSSSQPRLVADTQYF. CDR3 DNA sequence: TGTGCCAGCAGCTCCTCACAGCCTCGGTTGGTTGCAGATACGCAGTATTTT.

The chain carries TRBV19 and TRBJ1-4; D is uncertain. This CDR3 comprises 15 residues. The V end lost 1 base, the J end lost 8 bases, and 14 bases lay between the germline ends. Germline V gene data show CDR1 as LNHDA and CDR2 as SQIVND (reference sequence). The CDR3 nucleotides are TGTGCCAGTAGTATAGGAGGGAGTGTTTCAGAAAAACTGTTTTTT. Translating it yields CASSIGGSVSEKLFF. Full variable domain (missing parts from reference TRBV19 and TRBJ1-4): DGGITQSPKYLFRKEGQNVTLSCEQNLNHDAMYWYRQDPGQGLRLIYYSQIVNDFQKGDIAEGYSVSREKKESFPLTVTSAQKNPTAFYLCASSIGGSVSEKLFFGSGTQLSVL.

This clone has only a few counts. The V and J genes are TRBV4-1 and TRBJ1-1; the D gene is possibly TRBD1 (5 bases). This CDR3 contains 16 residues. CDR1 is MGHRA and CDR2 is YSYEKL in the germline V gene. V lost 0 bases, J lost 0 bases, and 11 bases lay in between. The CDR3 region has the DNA TGCGCCAGCAGCCAAGATTCACAGGCGCTGAACACTGAAGCTTTCTTT. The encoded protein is CASSQDSQALNTEAFF.

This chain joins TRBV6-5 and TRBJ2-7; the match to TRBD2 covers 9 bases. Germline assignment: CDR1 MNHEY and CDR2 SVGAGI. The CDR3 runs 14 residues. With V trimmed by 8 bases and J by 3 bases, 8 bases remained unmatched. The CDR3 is CASALAGGFYEQYF. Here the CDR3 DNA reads TGTGCCAGCGCGCTTGCGGGAGGGTTCTACGAGCAGTACTTC.

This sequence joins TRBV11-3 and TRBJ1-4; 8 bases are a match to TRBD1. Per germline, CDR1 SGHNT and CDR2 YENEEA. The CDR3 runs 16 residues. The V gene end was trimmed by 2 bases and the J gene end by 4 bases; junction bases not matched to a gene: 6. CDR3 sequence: CASSLYGTGSNEKLFF. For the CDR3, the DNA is TGTGCCAGCAGCTTATATGGGACAGGAAGTAATGAAAAACTGTTTTTT.

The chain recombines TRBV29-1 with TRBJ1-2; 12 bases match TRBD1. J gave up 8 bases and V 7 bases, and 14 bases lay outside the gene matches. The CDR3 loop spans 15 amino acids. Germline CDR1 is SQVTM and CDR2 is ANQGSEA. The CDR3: CSAHNPGQGAWGYTF. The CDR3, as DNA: TGCAGCGCTCATAACCCGGGACAGGGGGCGTGGGGCTACACCTTC.

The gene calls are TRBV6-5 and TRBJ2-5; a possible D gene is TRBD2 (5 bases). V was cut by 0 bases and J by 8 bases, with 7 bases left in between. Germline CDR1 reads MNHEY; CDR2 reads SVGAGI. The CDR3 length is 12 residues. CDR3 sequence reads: CASSYSRATQYF. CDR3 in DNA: TGTGCCAGCAGTTACTCGCGGGCCACCCAGTACTTC.

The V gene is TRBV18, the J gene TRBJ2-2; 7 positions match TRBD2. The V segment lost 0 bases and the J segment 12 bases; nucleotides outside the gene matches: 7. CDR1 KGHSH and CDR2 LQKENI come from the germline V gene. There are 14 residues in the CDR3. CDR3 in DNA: TGTGCCAGCTCACCACCGCGGACGGGAGGAAAGCTGTTTTTT. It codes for CASSPPRTGGKLFF.

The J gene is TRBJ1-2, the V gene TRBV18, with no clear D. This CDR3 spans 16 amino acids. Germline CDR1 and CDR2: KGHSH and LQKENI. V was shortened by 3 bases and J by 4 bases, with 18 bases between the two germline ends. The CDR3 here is CASSPSLLDTIYGYTF. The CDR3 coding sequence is TGTGCCAGCTCACCGTCGTTACTAGACACTATCTATGGCTACACCTTC.

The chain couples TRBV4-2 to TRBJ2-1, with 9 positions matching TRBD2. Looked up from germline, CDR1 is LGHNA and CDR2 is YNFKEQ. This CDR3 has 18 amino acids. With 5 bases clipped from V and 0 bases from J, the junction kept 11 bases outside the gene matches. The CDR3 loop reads CASSSRRGGGVSYNEQFF. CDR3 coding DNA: TGTGCCAGCAGCTCCCGCCGGGGCGGGGGGGTCTCCTACAATGAGCAGTTCTTC.

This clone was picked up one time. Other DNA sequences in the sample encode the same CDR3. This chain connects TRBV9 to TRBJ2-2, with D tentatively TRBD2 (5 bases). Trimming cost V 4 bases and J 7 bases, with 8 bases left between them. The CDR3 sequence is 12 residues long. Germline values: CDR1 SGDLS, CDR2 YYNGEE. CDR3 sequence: CASSPRGGELFF. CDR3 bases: TGTGCCAGCAGCCCCCGGGGCGGGGAGCTGTTTTTT.

The CDR3 is CASSASGNPYEQYF. The DNA for the CDR3 is TGTGCCAGCAGCGCGTCCGGGAACCCCTACGAGCAGTACTTC. The chain has TRBV9 and TRBJ2-7, with D possibly TRBD2 on 5 matching bases. V dropped 3 bases and J dropped 2 bases, with 12 bases sitting between them. Germline CDR1 is SGDLS and CDR2 is YYNGEE. The CDR3 extends over 14 amino acids.

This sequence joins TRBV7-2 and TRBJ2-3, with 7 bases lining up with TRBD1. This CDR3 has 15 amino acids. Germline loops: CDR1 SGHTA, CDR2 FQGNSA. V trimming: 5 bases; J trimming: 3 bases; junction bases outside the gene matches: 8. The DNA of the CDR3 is TGTGCCAGCAGCCTTAGACAGGGAGAGACAGATACGCAGTATTTT. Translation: CASSLRQGETDTQYF. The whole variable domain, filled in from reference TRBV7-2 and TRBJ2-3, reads GAGVSQSPSNKVTEKGKDVELRCDPISGHTALYWYRQSLGQGLEFLIYFQGNSAPDKSGLPSDRFSAERTGGSVSTLTIQRTQQEDSAVYLCASSLRQGETDTQYFGPGTRLTVL.

The DNA of the CDR3 is TGTGCCAGCAGCTCCCCTTGGGGCAGTGCTGGAAACACCATATATTTT. Translating gives CASSSPWGSAGNTIYF. The V call is TRBV11-2, the J call TRBJ1-3, with a tentative D call TRBD1 (5 bases). The CDR3 spans 16 residues. CDR1 SGHAT and CDR2 FQNNGV come from the germline V gene. The germline V and J ends were trimmed by 4 bases and 2 bases, with 15 bases remaining between them. The whole variable domain, remainder taken from reference TRBV11-2 and TRBJ1-3, is EAGVAQSPRYKIIEKRQSVAFWCNPISGHATLYWYQQILGQGPKLLIQFQNNGVVDDSQLPKDRFSAERLKGVDSTLKIQPAKLEDSAVYLCASSSPWGSAGNTIYFGEGSWLTVV.

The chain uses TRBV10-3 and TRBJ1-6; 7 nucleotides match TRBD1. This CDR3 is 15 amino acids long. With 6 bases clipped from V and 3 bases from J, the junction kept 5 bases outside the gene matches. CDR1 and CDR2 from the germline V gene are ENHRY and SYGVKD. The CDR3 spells CAISGQESYNSPLHF. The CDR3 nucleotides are TGTGCCATCAGCGGACAGGAAAGCTATAATTCACCCCTCCACTTT.

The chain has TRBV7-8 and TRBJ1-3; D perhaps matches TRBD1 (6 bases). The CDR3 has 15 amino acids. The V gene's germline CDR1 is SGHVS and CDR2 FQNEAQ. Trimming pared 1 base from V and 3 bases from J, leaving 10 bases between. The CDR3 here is CASSLGYRDGNTIYF. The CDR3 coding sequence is TGTGCCAGCAGCTTAGGGTACAGGGATGGAAACACCATATATTTT.

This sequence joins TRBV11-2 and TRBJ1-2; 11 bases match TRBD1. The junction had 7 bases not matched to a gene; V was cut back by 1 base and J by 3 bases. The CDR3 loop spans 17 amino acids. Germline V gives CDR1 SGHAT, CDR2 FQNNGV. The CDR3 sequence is CASSLAQRDRGYYGYTF. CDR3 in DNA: TGTGCCAGCAGCTTAGCACAAAGGGACAGGGGGTACTATGGCTACACCTTC.